Sequencing of this T cell receptor (beta chain) was carried out in a study of PD-1 blockade in mismatch repair-deficient tumors. The wider study: All were previously treated, progressing patients with approximately 12 mismatch repair-deficient cancer types.

The assay was immunoSEQ multiplex PCR, and TCRdb's table has in-frame clones only and misses some. The sample has 38,000 or so clones, approximately 85% seen once. Germline CDR1 and CDR2: LNHDA and SQIVND (reference sequence). The CDR3 spans 16 residues. Losses at the gene ends were 6 bases for V and 2 bases for J; bases not matched to a gene: 6. The V and J genes are TRBV19 and TRBJ2-3; 12 bases map to TRBD2. Material: peripheral blood, obtained roughly 76 weeks after starting pembrolizumab. This sequence was found in an adult with mismatch repair-deficient cancer. For the CDR3, the DNA is TGTGCCAGTAGGCCTAGCGGGAGGGCCTACACAGATACGCAGTATTTT. As protein: CASRPSGRAYTDTQYF.